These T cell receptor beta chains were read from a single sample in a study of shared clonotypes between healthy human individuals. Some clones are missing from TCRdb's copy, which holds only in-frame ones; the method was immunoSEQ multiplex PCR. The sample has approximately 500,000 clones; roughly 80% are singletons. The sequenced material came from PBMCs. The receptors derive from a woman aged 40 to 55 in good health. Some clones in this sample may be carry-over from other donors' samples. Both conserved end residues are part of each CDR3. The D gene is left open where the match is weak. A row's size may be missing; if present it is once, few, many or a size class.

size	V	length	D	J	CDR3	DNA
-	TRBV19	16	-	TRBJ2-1	CASSMVGRDSYNEQFF	TGTGCCAGTAGTATGGTGGGACGCGATTCCTACAATGAGCAGTTCTTC
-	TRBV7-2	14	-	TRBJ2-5	CASSLTREMETQYF	TGTGCCAGCAGCTTAACCCGGGAGATGGAGACCCAGTACTTC
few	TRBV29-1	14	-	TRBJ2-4	CSVEDARGGNIQYF	TGCAGCGTTGAAGATGCCAGGGGGGGCAACATTCAGTACTTC
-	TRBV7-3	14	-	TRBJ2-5	CASSRDGAQETQYF	TGTGCCAGCAGCCGCGACGGGGCGCAAGAGACCCAGTACTTC
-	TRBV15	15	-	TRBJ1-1	CATSRISGFVEGRGF	TGTGCCACCAGCAGGATTTCAGGGTTTGTGGAAGGAAGAGGATTT
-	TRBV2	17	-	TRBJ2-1	CASKPGIGRDSYNEQFF	TGTGCCAGCAAACCCGGGATTGGGCGGGACTCCTACAATGAGCAGTTCTTC
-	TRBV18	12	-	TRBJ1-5	CASSPPSQPQHF	TGTGCCAGCTCACCACCTTCTCAGCCCCAGCATTTT
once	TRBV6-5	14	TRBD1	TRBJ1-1	CASSDRGGYTEAFF	TGTGCCAGCAGTGACAGGGGGGGTTACACTGAAGCTTTCTTT
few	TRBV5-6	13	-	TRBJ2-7	CASSLGGLYEQYF	TGTGCCAGCAGCTTAGGGGGGTTGTACGAGCAGTACTTC
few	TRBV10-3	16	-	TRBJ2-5	CATRRGWGLSQETQYF	TGTGCCACCAGGCGGGGATGGGGACTCTCCCAAGAGACCCAGTACTTC
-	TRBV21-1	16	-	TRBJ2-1	CASSARQDLFYNEQFF	TGTGCCAGCAGCGCCAGACAGGACCTATTTTACAATGAGCAGTTCTTC
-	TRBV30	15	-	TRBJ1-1	CAWRRPQGGYSEAFF	TGTGCCTGGAGAAGGCCCCAAGGGGGGTACTCTGAAGCTTTCTTT
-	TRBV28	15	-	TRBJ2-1	CASNSIGASKNEQFF	TGTGCCAGCAACTCCATAGGGGCTAGCAAGAATGAGCAGTTCTTC
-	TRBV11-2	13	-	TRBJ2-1	CASSLELPNEQFF	TGTGCCAGCAGCTTAGAACTCCCTAATGAGCAGTTCTTC
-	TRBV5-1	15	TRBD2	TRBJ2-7	CASSLGSGSPNEQYF	TGCGCCAGCAGCTTGGGTAGCGGGAGTCCCAACGAGCAGTACTTC
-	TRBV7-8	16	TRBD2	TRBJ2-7	CASSIGLAGVLYEQYF	TGTGCCAGCAGCATCGGACTAGCGGGAGTGCTTTACGAGCAGTACTTC
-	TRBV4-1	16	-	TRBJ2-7	CASSQDRAGSSYEQYF	TGCGCCAGCAGCCAAGATCGGGCAGGAAGCTCCTACGAGCAGTACTTC
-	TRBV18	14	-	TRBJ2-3	CASSPSGSTDTQYF	TGTGCCAGCTCACCTTCAGGGAGCACAGATACGCAGTATTTT
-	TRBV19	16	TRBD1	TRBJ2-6	CASSAGQGSGANVLTF	TGTGCCAGTAGTGCGGGACAGGGATCTGGGGCCAACGTCCTGACTTTC
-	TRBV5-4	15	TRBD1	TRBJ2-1	CASSPDRVNSHEQFF	TGTGCCAGCAGCCCTGACAGGGTCAACTCCCATGAGCAGTTCTTC
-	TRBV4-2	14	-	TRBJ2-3	CASSPTGRTDTQYF	TGTGCCAGCAGCCCGACAGGTCGCACAGATACGCAGTATTTT
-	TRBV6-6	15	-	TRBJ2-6	CASSSLGAGANVLTF	TGTGCCAGCAGTTCGCTAGGGGCGGGGGCCAACGTCCTGACTTTC
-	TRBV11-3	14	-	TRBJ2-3	CASSFGRSTDTQYF	TGTGCCAGCAGCTTTGGCAGAAGCACAGATACGCAGTATTTT
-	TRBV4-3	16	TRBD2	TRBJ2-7	CASSQEGTSGPYEQYF	TGCGCCAGCAGCCAAGAGGGGACTAGCGGACCCTACGAGCAGTACTTC
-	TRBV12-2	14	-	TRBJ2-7	CASRLVARALEQYF	TGTGCAAGTCGCTTAGTGGCCAGGGCCCTCGAGCAGTACTTC
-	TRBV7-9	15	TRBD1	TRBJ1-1	CASSFGTGSPTEAFF	TGTGCCAGCAGCTTCGGGACAGGGTCCCCCACTGAAGCTTTCTTT
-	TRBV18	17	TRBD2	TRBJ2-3	CASSLPGLAGSTDTQYF	TGTGCCAGCTCTCTCCCCGGACTAGCGGGAAGCACAGATACGCAGTATTTT
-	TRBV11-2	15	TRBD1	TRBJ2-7	CASSRSGTGEGEQYF	TGTGCCAGCAGCCGGTCGGGGACAGGGGAGGGCGAGCAGTACTTC
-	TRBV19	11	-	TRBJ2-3	CASSKGDTQYF	TGTGCCAGTAGTAAGGGAGATACGCAGTATTTT
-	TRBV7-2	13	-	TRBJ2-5	CASSLFAQETQYF	TGTGCCAGCAGCTTATTTGCCCAAGAGACCCAGTACTTC
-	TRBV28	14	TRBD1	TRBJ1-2	CASSVVKGARGYTF	TGTGCCAGCAGTGTGGTAAAGGGGGCTAGGGGCTACACCTTC
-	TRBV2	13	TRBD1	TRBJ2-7	CASTGTGDHEQYF	TGTGCCAGCACCGGGACAGGGGACCACGAGCAGTACTTC
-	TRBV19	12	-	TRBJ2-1	CASTTAYNEQFF	TGTGCCAGTACGACAGCTTACAATGAGCAGTTCTTC
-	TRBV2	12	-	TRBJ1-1	CASTAGYTEAFF	TGTGCCAGCACCGCAGGCTACACTGAAGCTTTCTTT
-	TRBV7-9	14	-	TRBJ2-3	CASSRDRSTDTQYF	TGTGCCAGCAGCCGGGACCGTAGCACAGATACGCAGTATTTT
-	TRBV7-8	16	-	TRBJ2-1	CASSGMGGSSYNEQFF	TGTGCCAGCAGTGGAATGGGGGGCAGCTCCTACAATGAGCAGTTCTTC
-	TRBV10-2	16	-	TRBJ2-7	CASSESGGLRNYEQYF	TGCGCCAGCAGTGAGTCGGGTGGACTTCGAAACTACGAGCAGTACTTC
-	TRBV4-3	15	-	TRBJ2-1	CASSLTTGALDEQFF	TGCGCCAGCAGCCTGACTACCGGGGCACTGGATGAGCAGTTCTTC
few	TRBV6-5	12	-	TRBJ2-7	CASSYSPYEQYF	TGTGCCAGCAGTTACTCTCCTTACGAGCAGTACTTC
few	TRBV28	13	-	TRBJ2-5	CASSPPGVETQYF	TGTGCCAGCAGTCCCCCCGGGGTTGAGACCCAGTACTTC
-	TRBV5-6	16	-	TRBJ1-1	CASSLFWEGWDTEAFF	TGTGCCAGCAGCTTGTTTTGGGAGGGTTGGGACACTGAAGCTTTCTTT
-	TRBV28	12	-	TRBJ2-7	CASSPPRVEQYF	TGTGCCAGCAGTCCCCCCCGGGTCGAGCAGTACTTC
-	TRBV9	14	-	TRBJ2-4	CASSVEVHPNIQYF	TGTGCCAGCAGCGTAGAGGTACACCCAAACATTCAGTACTTC
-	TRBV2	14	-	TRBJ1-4	CASSERGVGEKLFF	TGTGCCAGCAGTGAAAGGGGCGTTGGAGAAAAACTGTTTTTT
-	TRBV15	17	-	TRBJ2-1	CATSPQSVPAVYNEQFF	TGTGCCACCAGCCCCCAGTCCGTCCCGGCTGTCTACAATGAGCAGTTCTTC
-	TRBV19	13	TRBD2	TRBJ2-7	CATEREIDHEQYF	TGTGCCACCGAGCGGGAGATCGATCACGAGCAGTACTTC
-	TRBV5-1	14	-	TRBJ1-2	CASSLVVEAHGYTF	TGCGCCAGCAGCTTGGTGGTGGAGGCCCACGGCTACACCTTC
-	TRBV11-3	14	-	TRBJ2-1	CASSLDSTYNEQFF	TGTGCCAGCAGCTTAGACAGTACCTACAATGAGCAGTTCTTC
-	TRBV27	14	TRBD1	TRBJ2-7	CASSPGTGGYEQYF	TGTGCCAGCAGTCCCGGGACAGGGGGCTACGAGCAGTACTTC
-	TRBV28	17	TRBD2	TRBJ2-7	CASSPYSGTSGSYEQYF	TGTGCCAGCAGTCCTTATTCCGGGACTAGCGGTTCGTACGAGCAGTACTTC
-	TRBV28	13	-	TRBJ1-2	CASSLSRVDGYTF	TGTGCCAGCAGTTTATCCAGGGTAGATGGCTACACCTTC
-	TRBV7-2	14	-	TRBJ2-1	CASSLVLARDEQFF	TGTGCCAGCAGCTTAGTCTTAGCGCGGGATGAGCAGTTCTTC
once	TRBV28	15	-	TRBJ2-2	CASSFYTKGTGELFF	TGTGCCAGCAGTTTCTATACGAAGGGGACCGGGGAGCTGTTTTTT
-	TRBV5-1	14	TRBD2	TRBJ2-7	CASSGTSGSNEQYF	TGCGCCAGCAGCGGAACTAGCGGGAGTAACGAGCAGTACTTC
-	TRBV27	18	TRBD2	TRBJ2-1	CASSLTTSGRGSYNEQFF	TGTGCCAGCAGTTTAACGACTAGCGGGAGGGGCTCCTACAATGAGCAGTTCTTC
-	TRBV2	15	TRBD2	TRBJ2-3	CASSDLAGATDTQYF	TGTGCCAGCAGTGACCTAGCGGGAGCCACAGATACGCAGTATTTT
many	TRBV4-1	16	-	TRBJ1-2	CASSQGLLNFNYGYTF	TGCGCCAGCAGCCAAGGGTTGTTGAACTTCAACTATGGCTACACCTTC